The clone carrying this T cell receptor beta chain has only one observation. Its antigen is not known. This entry comes from a study of cytomegalovirus exposure and HLA in healthy donors. The study's findings and limits: Later analysis indicated greater clonal expansion among HLA-associated TCR beta chains than among equally common other chains. Listed as cytomegalovirus-associated were 150 to 200 TCR beta chains.

The CDR3 loop spans 13 amino acids. Germline lookup yields CDR1 SGHNT and CDR2 YYREEE (reference sequence). Trimming took 4 bases from V and 9 from J, leaving 16 bases between them. PCR employed 60 Vbeta and 13 Jbeta primers. Measured with immunoSEQ multiplex PCR; TCRdb has only the in-frame clones, and not every one. This sample has 140,000 to 150,000 clones; about four fifths occur once, and the top ten carry 2% to 2.5%. The sample taken for sequencing was PBMCs. The TCR sequence derives from a woman younger than 35 in good health and CMV-seropositive. V is TRBV5-4 and J is TRBJ2-5; D perhaps matches TRBD1 (6 bases). The CDR3 DNA reads TGTGCCAGCAGCCAGACAGGATCTGAGGCCCAGTACTTC. It yields the protein CASSQTGSEAQYF.